The rows below give T cell receptor beta chains drawn from one sample of a study of blood T cell repertoires in COVID-19. The method was immunoSEQ multiplex PCR; TCRdb's version includes in-frame clones alone and lacks a portion of them. The sample holds about 370,000 clones; 85% to 90% are singletons and the top ten take around 1%. Sequenced sample: PBMCs or T cells enriched from blood (not recorded which). The receptors were sampled from a man aged 18 to 29 who had recovered from COVID-19. Both conserved end residues are part of each CDR3. The order of the fields is V gene, CDR3 protein.

TRBV4-2	CASSQERSRTGAGNTIYF
TRBV14	CAVQSGTVNSPLHF
TRBV5-5	CASSLDGQGYSNQPQHF
TRBV10-1	CASSRQCVGYTF
TRBV19	CASRQRQGADSPLHF
TRBV7-2	CASSPLATPGGSTGNTIYF
TRBV6-6	CASNQGSGNTIYF
TRBV25-1	CASSSSDVSYEQYF
TRBV6-6	CASSPSPLAKSGGLEQFF
TRBV5-1	CASSFQGQMNEKLFF
TRBV5-4	CASSSWDRGPGANVLTF
TRBV6-6	CASSLGRTSGVQETQYF
TRBV10-3	CATWTGASNQPQHF
TRBV2	CASGAPTGTAVYEQYF
TRBV5-4	CASSPGTDDTQYF
TRBV9	CASSQQSSYNEQFF
TRBV10-3	CAILGGTNTGELFF
TRBV2	CASSEGQGYGYTF
TRBV7-8	CASSLQGQGDNSPLHF
TRBV7-8	CASSPGNSGNTIYF
TRBV5-1	CASSGGTAYGYTF
TRBV7-2	CASSSPTRDTIYF
TRBV12-2	CASRFLDRGCTDTQYF
TRBV6-1	CASSVGLARHTGELFF
TRBV4-1	CASSQTGLDNEKLFF
TRBV27	CASSSRGSGNTIYF
TRBV5-4	CASSFDRGLGNGYTF
TRBV29-1	CSVGDTTYEQYF
TRBV18	CASSPQGQYSNQPQHF
TRBV27	CASSFRQGARNEQFF
TRBV28	CASREGIDTQYF
TRBV15	CATSRDWGQVSNQPQHF
TRBV30	CAWSRQIYEQYF
TRBV2	CASSDRGYEQYF
TRBV19	CASSPDRGGNQPQHF
TRBV3-1/TRBV3-2	CASSQFPASVVYEQYF
TRBV7-9	CASSPPLYRGISSPLHF
TRBV6-2/TRBV6-3	CASSGLGYNEQFF
TRBV24-1	CATKTWRVRGYEQYF
TRBV30	CAWSVLGTGDINQPQHF
TRBV25-1	CASSEQTGVAYNEQFF
TRBV11-2	CASSYPFTGAQIYTGELFF
TRBV24-1	CATSDFTGSGQPQHF
TRBV4-2	CASSLTGAVQETQYF
TRBV6-5	CASRGQGAGDTEAFF
TRBV6-2/TRBV6-3	CASSYPWPSSNQPQHF
TRBV28	CASSPGGVVKNIQYF
TRBV7-8	CASSLARGQGITDTQYF
TRBV5-1	CASSLAASGTNEQFF
TRBV6-5	CASSYQGAGDGYTF
TRBV6-5	CASSYSRTGGQPQHF
TRBV6-5	CASSYSLLGSYEQYF
TRBV27	CASTLVGQGAGEQYF
TRBV7-9	CASSATGANTGELFF
TRBV6-2/TRBV6-3	CASSIGGNTEAFF